This T cell receptor (beta chain) was observed in a study of cytomegalovirus exposure and HLA in healthy donors. The wider study: The approximately 670 first-cohort repertoires and the roughly 120 validation repertoires shared the same platform, a later analysis reported. Study conclusions and caveats: The classifier reportedly diagnosed cytomegalovirus status with high specificity and sensitivity. Three CMV-associated chains were confirmed in vitro to be specific for CMV antigens.

Trimming took off 4 bases at V and 4 bases at J, with 10 bases between the two ends. CDR1 and CDR2 from the germline V gene are ENHRY and SYGVKD. CDR3 length: 14 amino acids. Profiling relied on immunoSEQ multiplex PCR, and the TCRdb table lists in-frame clones only, not all of them. The data show 130,000 to 150,000 clones, roughly 90% seen once. Remarks on this clone: The antigen is undetermined.

The specimen was PBMCs. The origin of this receptor is a young man in good health and CMV-seropositive. The chain combines TRBV10-3 with TRBJ1-4; no clear D. CDR3 region: CAISGTSGNEKLFF. Written as DNA, the CDR3 is TGTGCCATCAGTGGCACTAGTGGTAATGAAAAACTGTTTTTT.